Listed here is a single T cell receptor (beta chain). The V gene lost 3 bases and the J gene lost 3 bases, with 15 bases spanning the gap. CDR3 length: 16 residues. Germline lookup yields CDR1 LNHDA and CDR2 SQIVND (reference sequence). Some clones are missing from TCRdb's copy, which holds only in-frame ones; the method was immunoSEQ multiplex PCR. The repertoire holds some 95,000 clones, with about three quarters as singletons. This sample was included in a study of blood T cell repertoires in COVID-19. Study-level background: The origin of the acute and convalescent COVID-19 samples was the United States, Italy and Spain. From T cells, B-cell-depleted T cells, or PBMCs came the material, which was cDNA or gDNA.

The chain carries TRBV19 and TRBJ1-5; D call uncertain. The sequence came from a man aged 50-59 years who had recovered from COVID-19. The sequenced sample was peripheral blood. The chain's CDR3 is CASSIGEGFLNQPQHF. The CDR3 DNA is TGTGCCAGTAGTATCGGGGAGGGCTTCCTCAATCAGCCCCAGCATTTT. The full variable domain, with the rest looked up from reference TRBV19 and TRBJ1-5, is DGGITQSPKYLFRKEGQNVTLSCEQNLNHDAMYWYRQDPGQGLRLIYYSQIVNDFQKGDIAEGYSVSREKKESFPLTVTSAQKNPTAFYLCASSIGEGFLNQPQHFGDGTRLSIL.